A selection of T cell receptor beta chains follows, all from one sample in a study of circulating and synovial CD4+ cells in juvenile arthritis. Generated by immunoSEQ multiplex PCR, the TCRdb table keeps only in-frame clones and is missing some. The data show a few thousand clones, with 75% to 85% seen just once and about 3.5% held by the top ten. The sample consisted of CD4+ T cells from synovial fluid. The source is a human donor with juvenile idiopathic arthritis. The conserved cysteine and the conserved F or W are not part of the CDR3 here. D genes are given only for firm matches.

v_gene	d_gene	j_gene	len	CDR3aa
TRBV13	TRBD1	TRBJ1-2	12	ASSFDDRGHGYT
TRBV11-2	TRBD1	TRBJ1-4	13	ASSKRGPGNEKLF
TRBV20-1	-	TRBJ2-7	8	SVKGYEQY
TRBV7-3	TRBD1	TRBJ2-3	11	ASSGQGRDTQY
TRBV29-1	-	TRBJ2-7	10	SVDNSAGAQY
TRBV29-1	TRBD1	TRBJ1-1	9	SVGDRGHAF
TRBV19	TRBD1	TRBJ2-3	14	ASSPRDRGSTDTQY
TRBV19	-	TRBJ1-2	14	ASINTGTPVGGGYT
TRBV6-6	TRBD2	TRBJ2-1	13	ASSLWYAGDNEQF
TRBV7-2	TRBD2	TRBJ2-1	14	ASSGLTSGTPNEQF
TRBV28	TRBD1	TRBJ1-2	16	ASSRTTGGIVVFYGYT